The T cell receptor (beta chain) described here comes from a study of CD8 T cells in ankylosing spondylitis. Quantitative 5'-RACE with molecular barcodes produced the TCR beta libraries. MiXCR, run by TCRdb on the 5' RACE reads, gives a single entry per CDR3 protein. The table lists about 260,000 distinct CDR3 sequences, more than 20% of them singletons. Study results and limitations: In peripheral blood, disease-linked CD8+ clones occurred at relatively low frequencies. Previous work reported some of these motif variants in the synovial fluid and blood of reactive arthritis. A TCR beta motif made of fewer than 10 highly homologous variants seemed typical of ankylosing spondylitis blood.

CDR3 length: 13 amino acids. Germline-derived CDR1 and CDR2 are DFQATT and SNEGSKA (reference sequence). Trimming shortened V by 6 bases and J by 4 bases, and 16 bases separated the two germline ends. This clonotype was recorded at least ten times. As yet, its antigen is unknown. Sequencing was carried out using blood, either unsorted or a sorted T cell fraction (not recorded which). The source is a male donor with ankylosing spondylitis or in good health (not recorded which). This chain links TRBV20-1 with TRBJ2-7; perhaps TRBD1 as D (5 bases). The CDR3 protein is CSARQSPFYEQYF. CDR3 in DNA: TGCAGTGCCCGACAGTCTCCCTTTTACGAGCAGTACTTC.